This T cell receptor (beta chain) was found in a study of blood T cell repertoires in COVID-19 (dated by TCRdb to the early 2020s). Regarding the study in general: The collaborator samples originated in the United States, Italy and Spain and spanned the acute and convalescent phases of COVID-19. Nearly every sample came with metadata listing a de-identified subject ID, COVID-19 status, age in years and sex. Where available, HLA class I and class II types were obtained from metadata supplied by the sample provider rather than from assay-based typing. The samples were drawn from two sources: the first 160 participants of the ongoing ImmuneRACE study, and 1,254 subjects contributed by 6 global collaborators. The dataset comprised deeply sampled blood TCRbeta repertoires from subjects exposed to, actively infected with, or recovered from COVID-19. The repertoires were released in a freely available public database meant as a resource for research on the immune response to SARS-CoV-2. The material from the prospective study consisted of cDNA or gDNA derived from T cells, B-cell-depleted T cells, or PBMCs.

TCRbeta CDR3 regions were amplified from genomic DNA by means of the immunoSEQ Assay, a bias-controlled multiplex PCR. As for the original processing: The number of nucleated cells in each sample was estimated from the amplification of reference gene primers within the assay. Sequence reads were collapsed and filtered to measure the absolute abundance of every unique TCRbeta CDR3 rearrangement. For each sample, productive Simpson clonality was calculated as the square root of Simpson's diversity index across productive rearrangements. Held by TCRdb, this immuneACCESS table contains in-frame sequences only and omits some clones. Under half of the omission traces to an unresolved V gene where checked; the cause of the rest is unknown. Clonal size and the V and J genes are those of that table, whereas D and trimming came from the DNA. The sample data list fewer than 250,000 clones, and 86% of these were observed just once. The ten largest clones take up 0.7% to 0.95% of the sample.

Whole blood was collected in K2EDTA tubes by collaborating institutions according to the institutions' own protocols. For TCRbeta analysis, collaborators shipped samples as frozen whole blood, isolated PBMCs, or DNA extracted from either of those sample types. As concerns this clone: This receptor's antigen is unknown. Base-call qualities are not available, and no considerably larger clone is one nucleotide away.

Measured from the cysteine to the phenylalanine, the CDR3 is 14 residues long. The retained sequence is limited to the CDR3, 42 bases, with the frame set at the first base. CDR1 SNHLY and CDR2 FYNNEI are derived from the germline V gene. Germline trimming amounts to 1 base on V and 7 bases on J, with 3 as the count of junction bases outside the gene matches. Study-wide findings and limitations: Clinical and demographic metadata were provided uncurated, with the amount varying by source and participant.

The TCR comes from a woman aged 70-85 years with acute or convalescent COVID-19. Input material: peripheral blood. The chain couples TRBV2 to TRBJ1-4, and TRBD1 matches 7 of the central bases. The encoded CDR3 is CASSEGQGFEKLFF. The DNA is TGTGCCAGCAGTGAAGGACAGGGTTTTGAAAAACTGTTTTTT. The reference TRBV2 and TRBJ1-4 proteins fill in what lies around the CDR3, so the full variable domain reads EPEVTQTPSHQVTQMGQEVILRCVPISNHLYFYWYRQILGQKVEFLVSFYNNEISEKSEIFDDQFSVERPDGSNFTLKIRSTKLEDSAMYFCASSEGQGFEKLFFGSGTQLSVL.